One sample yielded the 30 T cell receptor beta chains listed below, sequenced in a study of Graves' ophthalmopathy and Graves' hyperthyroidism. RNA transcripts served as template for amplifying TCR beta CDR3 sequences. Second-round multiplex PCR came after a first-round RT-PCR that employed HTBI primers. Via MiXCR, TCRdb re-called the multiplex PCR reads, giving one row per CDR3 protein. Here the sample spans about 640,000 distinct CDR3 sequences, 35% to 45% being singletons. Sequences were obtained from peripheral blood. All receptors come from an adult man with Graves' ophthalmopathy.

This clonotype was found many times. The chain links TRBV2 to TRBJ1-2; weak D call: TRBD1 (5 bases). With 7 bases removed from V and 6 bases from J, the gap between germline ends came to 15 bases. The CDR3 has 13 residues. The germline V gene has CDR1 SNHLY and CDR2 FYNNEI. The CDR3 loop is CASTILIGDGYTF. In DNA, the CDR3 is TGTGCCAGCACTATACTAATAGGGGATGGCTACACCTTC.

This clonotype was seen at least ten times. The rearrangement joins TRBV9 to TRBJ1-1; D perhaps matches TRBD1 (5 bases). The CDR3 is 14 amino acids. Germline-derived CDR1 and CDR2 are SGDLS and YYNGEE. V shed 1 base and J shed 7 bases, with 14 bases lying between them. The CDR3 loop is CASSVQTGPYEAFF. The CDR3 nucleotides are TGTGCCAGCAGCGTACAAACAGGACCCTATGAAGCTTTCTTT.

This clonotype was counted ten times or more. V usage is TRBV7-6 and J usage is TRBJ2-2, with TRBD2 matching over 9 bases. The CDR3 is 17 amino acids. Germline-derived CDR1 and CDR2 are SGHVS and FNYEAQ. V dropped 5 bases and J dropped 0; count of bases not matched to a gene: 7. The CDR3 here is CASSALSSGTNTGELFF. The DNA for the CDR3 is TGTGCCAGCAGCGCTTTATCTAGCGGGACGAACACCGGGGAGCTGTTTTTT.

The chain combines TRBV12-5 with TRBJ2-5; a weak D match, TRBD1 (5 bases). CDR1 is LGHNT and CDR2 is FRNRAP in the germline V gene. V lost 1 base and J lost 3, with 6 bases in between. The CDR3 length is 13 residues. Here the CDR3 reads CASGLGQKETQYF. The CDR3 nucleotides read TGTGCTAGTGGTTTGGGACAGAAAGAGACCCAGTACTTC.

This clonotype appeared many times. J is TRBJ2-7 and V is TRBV6-5; weak D call: TRBD2 (5 bases). This CDR3 has 14 residues. V lost 2 bases and J 0 bases, leaving 8 bases between the germline ends. CDR1 MNHEY and CDR2 SVGAGI come from the germline V gene. This CDR3 reads CASSYAGLSYEQYF. The CDR3, as DNA: TGTGCCAGCAGTTACGCTGGACTCTCCTACGAGCAGTACTTC.

V is TRBV5-6 and J is TRBJ2-2, with 7 nucleotides matching TRBD2. Trimming at V came to 1 base and at J to 1 base, leaving 4 bases not matched to a gene. This CDR3 is 16 amino acids long. Germline V gene sequence: CDR1 SGHDT, CDR2 YYEEEE. CDR3 sequence reads: CASSLIRGVNTGELFF. CDR3 DNA sequence: TGTGCCAGCAGCTTGATACGGGGGGTGAACACCGGGGAGCTGTTTTTT.

This clonotype was observed a handful of times. The chain recombines TRBV4-1 with TRBJ2-5, with D possibly matching TRBD1 (5 bases). Germline CDR1 reads MGHRA; CDR2 reads YSYEKL. Trimming shortened V by 0 bases and J by 3 bases, and 8 bases separated the two germline ends. CDR3 length: 14 residues. This chain's CDR3 is CASSQDDRKETQYF. In nucleotides, the CDR3 is TGCGCCAGCAGCCAAGATGACAGAAAAGAGACCCAGTACTTC.

V gene TRBV5-4 combines with J gene TRBJ2-7; no reliable D call. Germline V gene lookup returns CDR1 SGHNT and CDR2 YYREEE (reference sequence). The CDR3 is 15 residues long. V dropped 4 bases and J dropped 0 bases, with 14 bases sitting between them. The CDR3 nucleotides read TGTGCCAGCAGCGTCTCCGTCCTGAGCTCCTACGAGCAGTACTTC. It codes for CASSVSVLSSYEQYF.

The J gene is TRBJ2-2, the V gene TRBV7-8, with D uncertain. The CDR3 is 16 residues long. CDR1 and CDR2 from the germline V gene are SGHVS and FQNEAQ. V was clipped by 5 bases and J by 2 bases, with 15 bases between them. The CDR3 here is CASSPPPTLNTGELFF. CDR3 coding DNA: TGTGCCAGCAGCCCCCCCCCGACACTCAACACCGGGGAGCTGTTTTTT.

This clonotype appeared many times. The rearrangement links TRBV2 to TRBJ2-7; D is perhaps TRBD1 or TRBD2 (5 bases each). The CDR3 consists of 12 residues. V was shortened by 7 bases and J by 0 bases, with 7 bases between the two germline ends. From germline, CDR1 is SNHLY and CDR2 FYNNEI. The CDR3 here is CASTGSSYEQYF. The CDR3 nucleotides are TGTGCCAGCACAGGGAGCTCCTACGAGCAGTACTTC.

There are many counts of this clonotype. V gene TRBV25-1 combines with J gene TRBJ1-1; 10 bases align to TRBD1. Trimming at V came to 7 bases and at J to 5 bases, leaving 7 bases not matched to a gene. The CDR3 runs 14 residues. Germline assignment: CDR1 MGHDK and CDR2 SYGVNS. DNA of the CDR3: TGTGCCAGCACGGTTGGACAGGGGGTAACTGAAGCTTTCTTT. Residues: CASTVGQGVTEAFF.

V usage is TRBV2 and J usage is TRBJ2-7; TRBD2 matches at 9 bases. Germline CDR1 and CDR2: SNHLY and FYNNEI. The CDR3 runs to 16 residues. With V trimmed by 3 bases and J by 4 bases, 10 bases remained unmatched. CDR3 residues: CASSETGAGGPYEQYF. CDR3 nucleotides: TGTGCCAGCAGTGAGACGGGGGCGGGAGGGCCTTACGAGCAGTACTTC.

This clonotype was counted at least ten times. This chain uses TRBV9 with TRBJ1-2, with no clear D. The CDR3 is 15 residues long. Germline V lookup: CDR1 SGDLS, CDR2 YYNGEE. Trimming left V 6 bases short and J 6 bases short, with 21 bases between. For the CDR3, the DNA is TGTGCCAGCAAAGCCTTACCGGGATCGGGAGATGGCTACACCTTC. Translation gives CASKALPGSGDGYTF.

Ten or more counts support this clonotype. V usage is TRBV7-8 and J usage is TRBJ2-2; D may be TRBD2 (6 bases). This CDR3 comprises 16 residues. The V and J ends lost 3 bases and 7 bases respectively, with 18 bases between them. The germline V gene encodes CDR1 SGHVS and CDR2 FQNEAQ. CDR3 protein: CASSFRGAGTSGELFF. For the CDR3, the DNA is TGTGCCAGCAGCTTCCGTGGTGCGGGAACGAGCGGGGAGCTGTTTTTT.

The CDR3 sequence is CASSPTEGTGVSTGELFF. In DNA, the CDR3 is TGTGCCAGCAGCCCCACTGAAGGGACAGGGGTTAGCACCGGGGAGCTGTTTTTT. The chain links TRBV11-2 to TRBJ2-2; TRBD1 agrees at 10 bases. The CDR3 runs 18 residues. V was pared by 5 bases and J by 4 bases, with 13 bases of the junction left unmatched. CDR1 and CDR2 (germline): SGHAT, FQNNGV.

The chain combines TRBV7-3 with TRBJ2-5, with D perhaps matching TRBD1 (5 bases). Trimming removed 5 bases from V and 4 bases from J, with 17 bases in between. The CDR3 runs to 15 residues. CDR1 and CDR2 from the germline V gene are SGHTA and FQGTGA. The CDR3 nucleotides are TGTGCCAGCAGCCCAGGTCAAAGGGGCGCAGAGACCCAGTACTTC. It translates to CASSPGQRGAETQYF. The variable domain in full, completed from reference TRBV7-3 and TRBJ2-5, reads GAGVSQTPSNKVTEKGKYVELRCDPISGHTALYWYRQSLGQGPEFLIYFQGTGAADDSGLPNDRFFAVRPEGSVSTLKIQRTERGDSAVYLCASSPGQRGAETQYFGPGTRLLVL.

This clonotype came up many times. The CDR3 coding sequence is TGCGCCAGCAGCTTGGGACAGGGTTACGGCTTGTACTTC. Translated: CASSLGQGYGLYF. The chain recombines TRBV5-1 with TRBJ2-7; TRBD1 aligns across 7 bases. The CDR3 sequence is 13 residues long. With 0 bases clipped from V and 12 bases from J, the junction kept 9 bases outside the gene matches. The germline V gene encodes CDR1 SGHRS and CDR2 YFSETQ.

This clonotype was picked up many times. The genes are TRBV12-3 or TRBV12-4 and TRBJ1-2, with a possible D match to TRBD1 (5 bases). V was shortened by 5 bases and J by 6 bases, with 19 bases between the two germline ends. There are 15 residues in the CDR3. CDR3 in amino acids: CASSRAGSNNNGYTF. CDR3 nucleotides: TGTGCCAGCAGTCGGGCAGGGAGTAATAATAATGGCTACACCTTC.

The V call is TRBV29-1, the J call TRBJ2-1, with TRBD1 matching over 9 bases. Germline CDR1 and CDR2: SQVTM and ANQGSEA. CDR3 length equals 15 residues. The ends lost 6 bases at V and 6 bases at J; junction bases unmatched: 12. Here the CDR3 DNA reads TGCAGCGTCCTGCGCGGGACAGGGTACTCCAATGAGCAGTTCTTC. Translation gives CSVLRGTGYSNEQFF.

The chain joins TRBV19 to TRBJ2-7, with a tentative D call TRBD1 (5 bases). The CDR3 has 14 amino acids. Germline V gene data show CDR1 as LNHDA and CDR2 as SQIVND (reference sequence). V was cut by 5 bases and J by 6 bases, with 17 bases left in between. The DNA for the CDR3 is TGTGCCAGTAGTCCCACAGGCGTTCAGAGCGAGCAGTACTTC. Translation: CASSPTGVQSEQYF.

This clonotype was seen many times. The CDR3: CASSQGDRATEAFF. The CDR3 DNA reads as TGTGCCAGCAGCCAAGGCGACAGGGCCACTGAAGCTTTCTTT. The gene calls are TRBV3-1 and TRBJ1-1; 7 bases are shared with TRBD1. The CDR3 contains 14 residues. Germline-derived CDR1 and CDR2 are LGHDT and YNNKEL (reference sequence). V was pared by 1 base and J by 4 bases, with 3 bases of the junction left unmatched. Looking up the rest from reference TRBV3-1 and TRBJ1-1 gives the full variable domain: DTAVSQTPKYLVTQMGNDKSIKCEQNLGHDTMYWYKQDSKKFLKIMFSYNNKELIINETVPNRFSPKSPDKAHLNLHINSLELGDSAVYFCASSQGDRATEAFFGQGTRLTVV.

V is TRBV27 and J is TRBJ1-5; D gene unclear. Germline CDR1 reads MNHEY; CDR2 reads SMNVEV (reference sequence). The CDR3 runs 15 residues. With 6 bases removed from V and 0 bases from J, the gap between germline ends came to 12 bases. CDR3 in amino acids: CASRPQSYSNQPQHF. The CDR3 DNA follows: TGTGCCAGCAGGCCACAGAGTTATAGCAATCAGCCCCAGCATTTT.

This chain uses TRBV5-8 with TRBJ2-5; a weak D match, TRBD1 (5 bases). The CDR3 is 13 residues long. V was pared by 4 bases and J by 5 bases, with 12 bases between. Germline-derived CDR1 and CDR2 are SGHTS and YDEGEE. The CDR3, as DNA: TGTGCCAGCAGCCCGTGGGGCGCCGAGACCCAGTACTTC. This translates into CASSPWGAETQYF.

In this sample, this clonotype turned up a few times. The chain has TRBV9 and TRBJ2-7; D not resolved. Germline V lookup: CDR1 SGDLS, CDR2 YYNGEE. V gave up 7 bases and J gave up 0 bases, with 17 bases separating them. This CDR3 contains 15 residues. CDR3 protein: CASSPVAYSSYEQYF. In DNA, the CDR3 is TGTGCCAGCTCACCAGTGGCCTACAGCTCCTACGAGCAGTACTTC.

This clonotype was recorded at least ten times. This chain uses TRBV29-1 with TRBJ2-6; D possibly corresponds to TRBD1 (6 bases). V lost 4 bases, J lost 4 bases, and 20 bases lay in between. This CDR3 has 17 residues. CDR1 and CDR2 (germline): SQVTM, ANQGSEA. In nucleotides, the CDR3 is TGCAGCGTTGGTGAGACAGGCCGGACGGGGGGGGCCAACGTCCTGACTTTC. It encodes CSVGETGRTGGANVLTF. The complete variable domain, with remaining parts taken from reference TRBV29-1 and TRBJ2-6, reads SAVISQKPSRDICQRGTSLTIQCQVDSQVTMMFWYRQQPGQSLTLIATANQGSEATYESGFVIDKFPISRPNLTFSTLTVSNMSPEDSSIYLCSVGETGRTGGANVLTFGAGSRLTVL.

This clonotype occurred many times. CDR3 DNA sequence: TGTGCCAGCAGCCAACAACAGGGGGCGGAAGAGACCCAGTACTTC. Its protein product is CASSQQQGAEETQYF. The genes are TRBV4-2 and TRBJ2-5; 9 nucleotides align to TRBD1. The CDR3 contains 15 residues. Germline values: CDR1 LGHNA, CDR2 YNFKEQ. V lost 2 bases and J lost 3; bases outside the gene matches: 4.

In its sample, this clonotype was seen many times. V gene TRBV2 combines with J gene TRBJ2-7, with D possibly TRBD2 on 5 matching bases. Trimming removed 6 bases from V and 4 bases from J, with 13 bases in between. CDR1 and CDR2 (germline): SNHLY, FYNNEI. CDR3 length: 13 amino acids. CDR3 DNA sequence: TGTGCCAGCAGGGGCTACCGGGAATACGAGCAGTACTTC. It codes for CASRGYREYEQYF.

At least ten counts were recorded for this clonotype. This chain links TRBV7-2 with TRBJ2-7; D not resolved. CDR1 and CDR2 from the germline V gene are SGHTA and FQGNSA. This CDR3 spans 16 amino acids. The germline V and J ends were trimmed by 5 bases and 1 base, with 18 bases remaining between them. In DNA form, the CDR3 reads TGTGCCAGCAGCGTAATTATTGGACGGGCTTCCTACGAGCAGTACTTC. Translation: CASSVIIGRASYEQYF.

This clonotype has a handful of counts. This chain connects TRBV4-1 to TRBJ2-7, with D uncertain. CDR1 is MGHRA, CDR2 YSYEKL, per germline. The CDR3 is made up of 13 amino acids. V shed 1 base and J shed 6 bases, with 10 bases lying between them. The CDR3 sequence is CASSQAVGLEQYF. The CDR3 DNA reads as TGCGCCAGCAGCCAAGCCGTGGGTCTCGAGCAGTACTTC.

This clonotype was seen at least ten times. The gene calls are TRBV6-6 and TRBJ2-5, with TRBD1 matching 8 bases. The ends lost 0 bases at V and 4 bases at J; junction bases unmatched: 1. The CDR3 extends over 14 amino acids. Germline CDR1 reads MNHNY; CDR2 reads SVGAGI (reference sequence). CDR3 loop: CASSYSGTGETQYF. DNA for the CDR3: TGTGCCAGCAGTTACTCGGGGACAGGAGAGACCCAGTACTTC.